One sample yielded the 23 T cell receptor beta chains listed below, sequenced in a study of long-term antiretroviral therapy in people with HIV. Investigators performed immunoSEQ version v3.0 at survey level. The method was immunoSEQ multiplex PCR; TCRdb's version includes in-frame clones alone and lacks a portion of them. The sample yields roughly 8,500 clones, roughly 80% seen once. This material consisted of unsorted PBMCs, taken 2.5 to 2.7 years before starting antiretroviral therapy. The receptors here all came from a man aged 40-50 years with HIV.

V usage is TRBV6-5 and J usage is TRBJ2-7, with 10 bases lining up with TRBD2. Germline assignment: CDR1 MNHEY and CDR2 SVGAGI. Trimming cost V 1 base and J 2 bases; bases outside gene matches: 2. The CDR3 spans 15 residues. This chain's CDR3 is CASSYFSGGPYEQYF. DNA for the CDR3: TGTGCCAGCAGTTACTTTAGCGGGGGGCCCTACGAGCAGTACTTC.

The genes are TRBV4-1 and TRBJ2-7; no clear D. The CDR3 totals 15 residues. With 1 base removed from V and 3 bases from J, the gap between germline ends came to 13 bases. Germline V gene data show CDR1 as MGHRA and CDR2 as YSYEKL. The DNA of the CDR3 is TGCGCCAGCAGCCAAGTAACAGAGCGTAGCTACGAGCAGTACTTC. Protein: CASSQVTERSYEQYF.

The chain is built from TRBV6-4 and TRBJ2-3; TRBD2 agrees at 8 bases. V trimming: 3 bases; J trimming: 5 bases; junction bases outside the gene matches: 4. CDR3 length: 14 residues. Germline V lookup: CDR1 MRHNA, CDR2 SNTAGT. CDR3: CASSEAGGGDTQYF. CDR3 DNA: TGTGCCAGCAGTGAGGCGGGGGGAGGAGATACGCAGTATTTT.

The V gene is TRBV18, the J gene TRBJ1-1; D is undetermined. The length of the CDR3 is 14 residues. The ends were cut back, 2 bases at V and 0 bases at J, with 7 bases in the middle. Germline V gene data show CDR1 as KGHSH and CDR2 as LQKENI. The CDR3 DNA reads as TGTGCCAGCTCACCAGAGAGGATGAACACTGAAGCTTTCTTT. Encoded protein: CASSPERMNTEAFF.

The chain links TRBV19 to TRBJ2-4, with D tentatively TRBD1 (6 bases). Germline V CDR1 and CDR2: LNHDA, SQIVND (reference sequence). The length of the CDR3 is 14 residues. Trimming cost V 3 bases and J 6 bases, with 12 bases left between them. The CDR3 DNA sequence: TGTGCCAGTAGTATCGGGGTGACAGGAAACATTCAGTACTTC. The encoded protein is CASSIGVTGNIQYF. Drawing the rest from reference TRBV19 and TRBJ2-4, the complete variable domain is DGGITQSPKYLFRKEGQNVTLSCEQNLNHDAMYWYRQDPGQGLRLIYYSQIVNDFQKGDIAEGYSVSREKKESFPLTVTSAQKNPTAFYLCASSIGVTGNIQYFGAGTRLSVL.

The V and J genes are TRBV7-9 and TRBJ1-1; D is uncertain. CDR1 SEHNR and CDR2 FQNEAQ come from the germline V gene (reference sequence). This CDR3 spans 14 amino acids. The V gene lost 0 bases and the J gene lost 6 bases, with 11 bases spanning the gap. Written as DNA, the CDR3 is TGTGCCAGCAGCTTAGCGATCGGGGAACCTGAAGCTTTCTTT. Translation gives CASSLAIGEPEAFF. Full variable domain (missing parts from reference TRBV7-9 and TRBJ1-1): DTGVSQNPRHKITKRGQNVTFRCDPISEHNRLYWYRQTLGQGPEFLTYFQNEAQLEKSRLLSDRFSAERPKGSFSTLEIQRTEQGDSAMYLCASSLAIGEPEAFFGQGTRLTVV.

V is TRBV30 and J is TRBJ1-2; possible D gene TRBD1, 5 bases. The V end was cut by 4 bases, the J end by 3 bases, with 9 bases between. The CDR3 is made up of 12 amino acids. Per the germline V gene, CDR1 is GTSNPN and CDR2 is SVGIG (reference sequence). CDR3 in amino acids: CAWNGGDYGYTF. The CDR3 nucleotides read TGTGCCTGGAATGGGGGGGACTATGGCTACACCTTC.

J is TRBJ1-2 and V is TRBV28, with D possibly matching TRBD1 (5 bases). CDR1 and CDR2 from the germline V gene are MDHEN and SYDVKM. CDR3 length: 11 amino acids. V was clipped by 10 bases and J by 6 bases, with 12 bases between them. DNA for the CDR3: TGTGCCACCTGGGTAGGGGATGGCTACACCTTC. Its protein is CATWVGDGYTF.

This clone was counted a single time. The chain combines TRBV5-1 with TRBJ1-2; no clear D. This CDR3 contains 14 residues. The germline gives CDR1 SGHRS, CDR2 YFSETQ. V was trimmed by 4 bases and J by 8 bases, leaving 18 bases between them. CDR3 DNA sequence: TGCGCCAGCAGCAGCGGATGGGGAACCGAGGGCTACACCTTC. Amino acids: CASSSGWGTEGYTF.

The chain couples TRBV7-3 to TRBJ2-1; D unresolved. The V end was cut by 0 bases, the J end by 7 bases, with 7 bases between. The germline gives CDR1 SGHTA, CDR2 FQGTGA. The CDR3 sequence is 13 residues long. The CDR3 spells CASSLTGRNEQFF. In nucleotides, the CDR3 is TGTGCCAGCAGCTTAACGGGTAGGAATGAGCAGTTCTTC.

The chain has TRBV5-8 and TRBJ2-7, with TRBD2 identical over 8 bases. This CDR3 comprises 14 residues. The ends lost 2 bases at V and 3 bases at J; junction bases unmatched: 4. Germline V gene sequence: CDR1 SGHTS, CDR2 YDEGEE. The CDR3 sequence is CASSFGGVDYEQYF. CDR3 nucleotides: TGTGCCAGCAGCTTCGGGGGGGTTGACTACGAGCAGTACTTC.

The CDR3 loop reads CSARIGDGYTF. CDR3 bases: TGCAGTGCTAGGATAGGGGATGGCTACACCTTC. The V call is TRBV20-1, the J call TRBJ1-2; possible D gene TRBD1, 5 bases. The CDR3 length is 11 residues. Per germline, CDR1 DFQATT and CDR2 SNEGSKA (reference sequence). The V end lost 3 bases, the J end lost 6 bases, and 8 bases lay between the germline ends.

This clone was observed once. This chain uses TRBV18 with TRBJ2-7; 10 nucleotides agree with TRBD1. Unmatched junction bases numbered 6, after V lost 3 bases and J lost 4 bases. Germline CDR1 and CDR2: KGHSH and LQKENI. The CDR3 totals 15 residues. CDR3 loop: CASSPRTGGQYEQYF. The DNA of the CDR3 is TGTGCCAGCTCACCGAGGACAGGGGGGCAATACGAGCAGTACTTC.

The V call is TRBV19, the J call TRBJ1-2, with D unresolved. Trimming removed 8 bases from V and 5 bases from J, with 15 bases in between. Looked up from germline, CDR1 is LNHDA and CDR2 is SQIVND (reference sequence). The CDR3 has 13 amino acids. CDR3 DNA: TGTGCCAGTCACACCCTCGGGATATATGGCTACACCTTC. Translated: CASHTLGIYGYTF.

This chain uses TRBV29-1 with TRBJ2-7; 9 bases fit TRBD1. V was pared by 6 bases and J by 7 bases, with 7 bases of the junction left unmatched. CDR3 size: 12 residues. CDR1 is SQVTM and CDR2 is ANQGSEA in the germline V gene. This CDR3 is CSVGTGYGEQYF. The CDR3 DNA follows: TGCAGCGTGGGGACAGGGTATGGTGAGCAGTACTTC.

This chain joins TRBV4-3 and TRBJ2-7; tentatively, D is TRBD1 (6 bases). The CDR3 runs to 16 residues. CDR1 and CDR2 from the germline V gene are LGHNA and YSLEER. Between the trimmed V and J ends, which lost 1 base and 0 bases, there was a span of 13 bases. CDR3 in DNA: TGCGCCAGCAGCCAAGCGGCAACAGGGAGCTCCTACGAGCAGTACTTC. The encoded protein is CASSQAATGSSYEQYF.

The V and J genes are TRBV19 and TRBJ2-7; TRBD1 might be the D (6 bases). The germline V gene encodes CDR1 LNHDA and CDR2 SQIVND (reference sequence). With 5 bases removed from V and 2 bases from J, the gap between germline ends came to 13 bases. This CDR3 contains 14 residues. CDR3 sequence: CASSPDSPAYEQYF. Here the CDR3 DNA reads TGTGCCAGTAGTCCGGACAGTCCTGCCTACGAGCAGTACTTC.

This sequence joins TRBV2 and TRBJ2-7; D may be TRBD2 (5 bases). This CDR3 has 12 residues. Germline loops: CDR1 SNHLY, CDR2 FYNNEI. The V and J ends lost 3 bases and 5 bases respectively, with 8 bases between them. Here the CDR3 DNA reads TGTGCCAGCAGTGATAACGGGGACGAGCAGTACTTC. It yields the protein CASSDNGDEQYF.

The chain joins TRBV5-6 to TRBJ1-6; D is unresolved. The CDR3 loop spans 15 amino acids. V lost 4 bases, J lost 5 bases, and 13 bases lay in between. In germline, CDR1 is SGHDT, CDR2 YYEEEE. CDR3 in amino acids: CASSTTPGHNSPLHF. CDR3 DNA sequence: TGTGCCAGCAGCACAACCCCCGGTCATAATTCACCCCTCCACTTT.

V is TRBV9 and J is TRBJ2-3, with 8 nucleotides matching TRBD2. CDR1 and CDR2 from the germline V gene are SGDLS and YYNGEE. This CDR3 spans 17 amino acids. The J segment lost 1 base and the V segment lost 0 bases, leaving 7 bases of the junction unmatched. The CDR3 DNA follows: TGTGCCAGCAGCGTAGCTACGGGGGGGGCGGGCACAGATACGCAGTATTTT. This sequence encodes CASSVATGGAGTDTQYF.

V is TRBV7-9 and J is TRBJ1-1; 8 nucleotides match TRBD1. The CDR3 loop spans 15 amino acids. After removal of 3 bases from V and 5 bases from J, the junction contained 8 bases not matched to a gene. Per germline, CDR1 SEHNR and CDR2 FQNEAQ (reference sequence). The CDR3 reads CASSFRRQGITEAFF. Here the CDR3 DNA reads TGTGCCAGCAGCTTCCGAAGACAGGGGATAACTGAAGCTTTCTTT.

The V and J genes are TRBV9 and TRBJ2-7; 7 bases match TRBD2. The CDR3 spans 15 residues. Germline V gene sequence: CDR1 SGDLS, CDR2 YYNGEE. The junction had 7 bases not matched to a gene; V was cut back by 2 bases and J by 2 bases. CDR3 DNA sequence: TGTGCCAGCAGCGTGGGTCTAGCGGAAACCTACGAGCAGTACTTC. This translates into CASSVGLAETYEQYF.

V is TRBV10-3 and J is TRBJ2-6, with D unclear. The CDR3 consists of 15 residues. V lost 4 bases and J lost 0, with 7 bases in between. Looked up from germline, CDR1 is ENHRY and CDR2 is SYGVKD. The CDR3 coding sequence is TGTGCCATCAGTGTGGCACTCTCTGGGGCCAACGTCCTGACTTTC. This translates into CAISVALSGANVLTF.